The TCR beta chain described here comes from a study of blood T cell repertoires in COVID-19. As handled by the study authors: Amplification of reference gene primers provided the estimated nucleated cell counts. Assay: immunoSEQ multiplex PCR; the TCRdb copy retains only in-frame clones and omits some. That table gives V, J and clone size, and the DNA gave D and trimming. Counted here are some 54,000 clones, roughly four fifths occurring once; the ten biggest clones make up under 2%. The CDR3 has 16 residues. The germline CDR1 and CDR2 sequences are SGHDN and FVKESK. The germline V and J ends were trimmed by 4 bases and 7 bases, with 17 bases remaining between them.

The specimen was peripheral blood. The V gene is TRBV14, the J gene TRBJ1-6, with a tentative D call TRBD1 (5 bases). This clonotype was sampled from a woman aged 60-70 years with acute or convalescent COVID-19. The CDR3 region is CASSLRVSQNNSPLHF. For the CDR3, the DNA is TGTGCCAGCAGCCTCAGGGTTTCCCAAAACAATTCACCCCTCCACTTT.